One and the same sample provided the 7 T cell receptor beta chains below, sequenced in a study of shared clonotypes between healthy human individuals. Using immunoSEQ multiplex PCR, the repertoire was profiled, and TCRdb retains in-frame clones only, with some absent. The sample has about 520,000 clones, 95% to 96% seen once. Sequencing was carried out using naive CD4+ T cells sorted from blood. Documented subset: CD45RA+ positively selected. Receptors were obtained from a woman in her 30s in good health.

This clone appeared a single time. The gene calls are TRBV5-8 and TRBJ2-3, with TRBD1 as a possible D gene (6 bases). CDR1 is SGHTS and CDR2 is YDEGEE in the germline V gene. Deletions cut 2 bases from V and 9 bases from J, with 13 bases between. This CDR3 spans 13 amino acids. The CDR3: CASSLGGSGTQYF. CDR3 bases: TGTGCCAGCAGCTTAGGGGGATCCGGAACGCAGTATTTT.

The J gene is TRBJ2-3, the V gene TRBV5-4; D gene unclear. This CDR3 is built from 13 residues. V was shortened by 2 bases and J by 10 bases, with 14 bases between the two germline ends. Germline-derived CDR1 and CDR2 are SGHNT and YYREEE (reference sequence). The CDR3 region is CASSLRYGEAQYF. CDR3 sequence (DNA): TGTGCCAGCAGCTTAAGGTATGGGGAAGCGCAGTATTTT. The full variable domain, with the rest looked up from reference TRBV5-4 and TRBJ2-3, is ETGVTQSPTHLIKTRGQQVTLRCSSQSGHNTVSWYQQALGQGPQFIFQYYREEENGRGNFPPRFSGLQFPNYSSELNVNALELDDSALYLCASSLRYGEAQYFGPGTRLTVL.

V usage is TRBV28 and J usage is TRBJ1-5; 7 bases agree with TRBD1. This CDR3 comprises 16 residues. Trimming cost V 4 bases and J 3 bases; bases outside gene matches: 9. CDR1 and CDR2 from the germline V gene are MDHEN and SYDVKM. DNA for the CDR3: TGTGCCAGCAGTTACCGGGACAGATATCTCAATCAGCCCCAGCATTTT. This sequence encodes CASSYRDRYLNQPQHF.

The chain's CDR3 is CASRGGVNSPLHF. The CDR3 nucleotides read TGTGCCAGCAGGGGAGGCGTTAATTCACCCCTCCACTTT. The chain employs TRBV7-9 and TRBJ1-6; D gene unclear. Germline V gene data show CDR1 as SEHNR and CDR2 as FQNEAQ (reference sequence). Deletions cut 6 bases from V and 6 bases from J, with 9 bases between. This CDR3 spans 13 amino acids.

The CDR3 sequence: CASSPPLDADEQFF. For the CDR3, the DNA is TGTGCCAGCTCACCACCGCTGGATGCTGATGAGCAGTTCTTC. The V and J genes are TRBV18 and TRBJ2-1; D is ambiguous. CDR1 KGHSH and CDR2 LQKENI come from the germline V gene. This CDR3 contains 14 residues. Trimming shortened V by 0 bases and J by 8 bases, and 11 bases separated the two germline ends.

This CDR3 is CASSFGTSDRGGTQYF. The DNA for the CDR3 is TGTGCCAGCAGCTTCGGGACTAGCGACCGAGGGGGTACGCAGTATTTT. The rearrangement links TRBV11-2 to TRBJ2-3, with 10 bases aligning to TRBD2. Germline V gives CDR1 SGHAT, CDR2 FQNNGV. Unmatched junction bases numbered 11, after V lost 3 bases and J lost 8 bases. CDR3 size: 16 residues.

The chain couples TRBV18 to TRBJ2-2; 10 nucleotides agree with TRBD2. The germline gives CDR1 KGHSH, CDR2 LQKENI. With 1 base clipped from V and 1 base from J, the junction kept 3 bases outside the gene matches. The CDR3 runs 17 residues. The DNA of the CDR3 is TGTGCCAGCTCACCACAAGGACTAGCGGTGAACACCGGGGAGCTGTTTTTT. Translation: CASSPQGLAVNTGELFF.